The source of this T cell receptor beta chain is a study of CD8+ T cells in alopecia areata listed by TCRdb under 2018. Notes on the research overall: The treated patients, all with moderate-to-severe alopecia areata, were enrolled in an open-label pilot trial of oral tofacitinib given at 5 to 10 mg twice daily. To study T cell clonal expansion in alopecia areata, the researchers applied high-throughput TCRbeta sequencing to both the C3H/HeJ mouse model and human patients. Patients on tofacitinib were biopsied at baseline and after 4 and 24 weeks of treatment, and several of the patients also had a later scalp biopsy. TCRbeta CDR3 regions were amplified by immunoSEQ multiplex PCR with 35 Vbeta forward and 13 Jbeta reverse primers. The RNA source kit depended on sample type: the PAXgene miRNA kit for fixed scalp, the miRNeasy kit for PBMCs, and the RNeasy kit for mouse skin. Human TCRbeta sequencing covered scalp tissue and sorted CD4+ and CD8+ peripheral blood T cells from patchy and totalis/universalis alopecia areata patients and healthy controls. Patients stayed on tofacitinib for 6 to 18 months and then had 6 months of follow-up off drug so that delayed response and recurrence could be assessed. Scalp clonality was compared among normal scalp (n=4), patchy alopecia areata scalp (n=8), and alopecia totalis/universalis scalp (n=8). What the authors observed across the whole study: Shared TCR sequences between patients were less evident than in mice, which may be partly attributable to HLA diversity in the patient population. Unlike mouse skin, which is dominated by gammadelta T cells, normal human skin has resident alphabeta T cells that are also sequenced, and this complicates analysis of the scalp TCR repertoire. Compared with normal scalp, lesional scalp, particularly in alopecia totalis/universalis, had higher clonality and more expanded CD8+ clones, which suggests antigenic drive.

Library method: the immunoSEQ multiplex PCR assay. RNA was extracted from all samples and reverse transcribed into cDNA as template for TCR sequencing. First-strand cDNA was synthesized with SuperScript III using a 2:1 mix of oligo-dT and random hexamers. A synthetic immune receptor repertoire was used to measure amplification bias, and any remaining bias was corrected computationally. Concerning the study's data processing: Raw reads were preprocessed to remove errors, and CDR3 was defined by IMGT conventions from the conserved cysteine to phenylalanine. Clonality was calculated as 1 minus Shannon entropy normalized by log2 of the number of productive unique TCRs. Scalp TCRbeta sequences were cross-referenced with sorted blood CD4 and CD8 repertoires so that the CD4 or CD8 identity of scalp clones could be inferred. TCRdb retrieved this table from immuneACCESS and kept in-frame rearrangements only. Not all clones are present; in checked studies, unresolved V genes account for under half, and no reason is known for the remainder. That table is the source of V, J and clone size, and D and trimming were worked out from the DNA. This sample has 150,000 or so clones in its table, and around 86% of those were observed once. The ten largest clones take up more than 12% of the sample.

According to the study, the label for this sample's time point signals: baseline before oral tofacitinib. From alopecia areata patients, peripheral blood was collected along with lesional scalp punch biopsies. PBMCs were separated by density centrifugation and stained for CD3, CD4 and CD8, after which CD4+ and CD8+ T cells were sorted on a FACSAria. Note on this clone: The target of this receptor is not known. Per-base qualities were not stored, and no clone one base away is much larger.

This material consisted of CD8+ T cells sorted from blood, taken at week 0. The TCR was taken from a human donor with alopecia areata.

The DNA reads as follows: TGTGCCTGGAGTGTACGGTACAGTAAGGACGAGCAGTACTTC. Translated, it reads CAWSVRYSKDEQYF. Recombination connected TRBV30 to TRBJ2-7, with no reliable assignment of the D segment. V lost 0 bases and J lost 5 bases; the stretch between them is 14 bases long. The germline V gene (reference sequence) sets CDR1 to GTSNPN and CDR2 to SVGIG. Inclusive of the bounding cysteine and phenylalanine, the CDR3 is 14 residues long. Only CDR3 DNA remains: 42 bases, in frame from the first base.